This T cell receptor beta chain was observed in a study of T cell responses to AZD1222 COVID-19 vaccine. Study findings and constraints: The donors showed a predominance of white British ancestry and of females, with possible underestimation of clonal diversity. After the peak T cell response, and only then, were repertoires sampled.

Worth noting for this clone: The antigen remains unidentified.

Data came from immunoSEQ multiplex PCR; TCRdb stores just in-frame clones and leaves some out. The sample carries roughly 84,000 clones, 87% recorded once. V lost 1 base and J lost 7; bases outside the gene matches: 5. The CDR3 consists of 14 residues. CDR1 is SQVTM and CDR2 is ANQGSEA in the germline V gene. The sequencing here drew on peripheral blood, taken on day 0 of AZD1222 vaccination. The V gene is TRBV29-1, the J gene TRBJ2-1, with 9 nucleotides matching TRBD2. The sequence was obtained from an adult in good health. CDR3 sequence (DNA): TGCAGCGTTGAAGGTAGCGGGAGCCGGAATGAGCAGTTCTTC. This translates into CSVEGSGSRNEQFF.